These T cell receptor beta chains were read from a single sample in a study of beta chain features in type 1 diabetes. Assay used: immunoSEQ multiplex PCR; TCRdb lists only in-frame clones, some missing. Altogether 150,000 or so clones are present, about 8.3% being singletons, with the ten largest covering over 0.45%. The sample comprised central memory CD4+ T cells from blood. These receptors were obtained from a young woman with type 1 diabetes. Both conserved end residues are part of each CDR3. D genes are given only for firm matches. A clone size is listed for some rows: how often the clone was seen (once, few, many), or a class if it is expanded.

clone size	V gene	J gene	D gene	CDR3 protein	CDR3 DNA
few	TRBV5-1	TRBJ1-1	TRBD1	CASSPLAGGHEAFF	TGCGCCAGCAGCCCCCTAGCAGGGGGCCATGAAGCTTTCTTT
few	TRBV5-4	TRBJ2-7	.	CASSPGDAYEQYF	TGTGCCAGCAGCCCAGGGGATGCCTACGAGCAGTACTTC
.	TRBV4-3	TRBJ2-2	TRBD2	CASSQDVAGGNTGELFF	TGCGCCAGCAGCCAAGATGTGGCGGGGGGTAACACCGGGGAGCTGTTTTTT
few	TRBV2	TRBJ2-7	.	CASSEGRAGNEQYF	TGTGCCAGCAGTGAGGGCCGTGCAGGCAACGAGCAGTACTTC
few	TRBV29-1	TRBJ1-4	TRBD1	CSVRPSTGGHNEKLFF	TGCAGCGTTCGACCATCGACAGGGGGCCATAATGAAAAACTGTTTTTT
few	TRBV6-5	TRBJ1-1	.	CASSEQVFNTEAFF	TGTGCCAGCAGTGAACAGGTGTTCAACACTGAAGCTTTCTTT
few	TRBV28	TRBJ2-3	TRBD2	CASSGSPSDTQYF	TGTGCCAGTAGCGGGAGCCCCTCAGATACGCAGTATTTT
few	TRBV28	TRBJ2-7	.	CASRDRLAKQYF	TGTGCCAGCAGGGACCGCCTAGCAAAGCAGTACTTC
few	TRBV11-2	TRBJ2-5	TRBD2	CASSLRGLAGGLNQETQYF	TGTGCCAGCAGCCTCCGTGGACTAGCGGGGGGGCTTAACCAAGAGACCCAGTACTTC
few	TRBV4-2	TRBJ2-2	.	CASSHPAGRNTGELFF	TGTGCCAGCAGCCACCCCGCAGGCCGAAACACCGGGGAGCTGTTTTTT
.	TRBV19	TRBJ2-2	.	CASSRAPNTGELFF	TGTGCCAGTAGTAGGGCCCCGAACACCGGGGAGCTGTTTTTT
.	TRBV4-2	TRBJ2-5	TRBD2	CASSGLAGETQYF	TGTGCCAGCAGCGGACTAGCGGGGGAGACCCAGTACTTC
.	TRBV21-1	TRBJ2-5	.	CASSKLATMGETQYF	TGTGCCAGCAGCAAACTAGCGACCATGGGGGAGACCCAGTACTTC
few	TRBV29-1	TRBJ2-1	TRBD2	CSVTPFAGVLYNEQFF	TGCAGCGTTACGCCTTTTGCGGGAGTTCTCTACAATGAGCAGTTCTTC
few	TRBV4-2	TRBJ2-1	TRBD2	CASSLVLAGFTDEQFF	TGTGCCAGCAGCTTGGTGCTAGCGGGCTTTACGGATGAGCAGTTCTTC
few	TRBV7-3	TRBJ2-3	.	CASSLNGRTDTQYF	TGTGCCAGCAGCTTAAACGGGAGAACAGATACGCAGTATTTT
few	TRBV29-1	TRBJ1-2	.	CSARQAGSYGYTF	TGCAGCGCTCGACAGGCGGGTTCCTATGGCTACACCTTC
few	TRBV5-1	TRBJ2-5	.	CASQDGGQETQYF	TGCGCCAGCCAGGACGGAGGGCAGGAGACCCAGTACTTC
.	TRBV4-3	TRBJ2-2	TRBD1	CASSQGGDRVPGELFF	TGCGCCAGCAGCCAAGGCGGGGACAGGGTTCCCGGGGAGCTGTTTTTT
.	TRBV7-3	TRBJ1-5	TRBD1	CASSLWRSGTGRNQPQHF	TGTGCCAGCAGCTTATGGAGATCGGGGACAGGGCGAAATCAGCCCCAGCATTTT
.	TRBV5-1	TRBJ2-5	.	CASSLEGRDYETQYF	TGCGCCAGCAGCTTGGAAGGCAGGGATTATGAGACCCAGTACTTC
.	TRBV6-6	TRBJ1-1	.	CASSAGQPTEAFF	TGTGCCAGCAGTGCCGGACAGCCTACTGAAGCTTTCTTT
.	TRBV15	TRBJ1-3	.	CATSSGGAGNTIYF	TGTGCCACCAGCAGCGGGGGGGCTGGAAACACCATATATTTT
few	TRBV30	TRBJ1-4	.	CAWSRGSEKLFF	TGTGCCTGGAGCAGGGGAAGTGAAAAACTGTTTTTT
.	TRBV6-4	TRBJ1-1	.	CASSAPEGDPNTEAFF	TGTGCCAGCAGTGCCCCAGAGGGGGACCCGAACACTGAAGCTTTCTTT
few	TRBV29-1	TRBJ1-1	.	CSAIRGARNTEAFF	TGCAGCGCTATTCGGGGAGCAAGGAACACTGAAGCTTTCTTT
few	TRBV19	TRBJ2-1	TRBD1	CASRKGQGVNEQFF	TGTGCCAGCCGAAAAGGACAGGGGGTCAATGAGCAGTTCTTC
few	TRBV10-3	TRBJ1-3	TRBD1	CAISESGTADGNTIYF	TGTGCCATCAGTGAGTCAGGGACAGCTGATGGAAACACCATATATTTT
.	TRBV18	TRBJ2-6	.	CASSRDSGANVLTF	TGTGCCAGCTCCCGGGACTCCGGGGCCAACGTCCTGACTTTC
few	TRBV10-1	TRBJ2-3	TRBD2	CASSETSGPPLTQYF	TGCGCCAGCAGTGAGACTAGCGGGCCCCCCTTGACGCAGTATTTT
.	TRBV5-6	TRBJ2-5	TRBD2	CASSQTSGETQYF	TGTGCCAGCAGCCAGACTAGCGGAGAGACCCAGTACTTC
many	TRBV5-1	TRBJ2-2	.	CASSTWTDNTGELFF	TGCGCCAGCAGCACCTGGACAGACAACACCGGGGAGCTGTTTTTT
once	TRBV6-4	TRBJ2-1	.	CASAQNNEQFF	TGTGCCAGCGCTCAGAACAATGAGCAGTTCTTC
.	TRBV21-1	TRBJ2-3	.	CASRTGGEPTDTQYF	TGTGCCAGCAGAACGGGGGGGGAGCCGACAGATACGCAGTATTTT
few	TRBV30	TRBJ1-2	TRBD1	CAGDRAGNYGYTF	TGTGCCGGGGACAGGGCTGGTAACTATGGCTACACCTTC
few	TRBV7-2	TRBJ1-2	TRBD1	CASSLAGGANYGYTF	TGTGCCAGCAGCTTAGCAGGGGGCGCTAACTATGGCTACACCTTC
.	TRBV21-1	TRBJ2-5	.	CASSKVAERTQYF	TGTGCCAGCAGCAAAGTGGCGGAACGAACCCAGTACTTC
.	TRBV7-8	TRBJ1-1	TRBD1	CASSPQDRVWTEAFF	TGTGCCAGCAGCCCTCAGGACAGGGTGTGGACTGAAGCTTTCTTT
.	TRBV9	TRBJ2-3	TRBD2	CASSLYGRETDTQYF	TGTGCCAGCAGCCTCTACGGGAGGGAAACAGATACGCAGTATTTT
.	TRBV11-2	TRBJ1-1	.	CASSSLLSSAGTEAFF	TGTGCCAGCAGCTCCCTTTTAAGTTCTGCAGGCACTGAAGCTTTCTTT
few	TRBV18	TRBJ2-2	TRBD2	CASSPLSAGDTGELFF	TGTGCCAGCTCACCGCTGTCGGCGGGGGACACCGGGGAGCTGTTTTTT
many	TRBV5-6	TRBJ2-1	.	CASSKDISSYNEQFF	TGTGCCAGCAGTAAAGACATCAGCTCCTACAATGAGCAGTTCTTC
.	TRBV14	TRBJ2-2	.	CASRNYGELFF	TGTGCCAGCAGAAACTACGGGGAGCTGTTTTTT
few	TRBV20-1	TRBJ2-7	TRBD1	CSPGTGYEQYF	TGCAGCCCCGGGACAGGCTACGAGCAGTACTTC
.	TRBV7-9	TRBJ2-7	TRBD1	CASSNTGDEQYF	TGTGCCAGCAGTAATACAGGGGACGAGCAGTACTTC
.	TRBV15	TRBJ2-1	TRBD2	CATSRGSGSEYNEQFF	TGTGCCACCAGCAGGGGTAGCGGGAGTGAGTACAATGAGCAGTTCTTC
.	TRBV28	TRBJ1-4	.	CASTEGRQGEKLFF	TGTGCCAGCACGGAGGGACGGCAAGGTGAAAAACTGTTTTTT
.	TRBV9	TRBJ2-3	.	CASSVSGASDTQYF	TGTGCCAGCAGCGTGTCAGGGGCCTCGGATACGCAGTATTTT
.	TRBV6-5	TRBJ2-7	.	CASSSGTVGGHEQYF	TGTGCCAGCAGCTCCGGGACAGTGGGGGGCCACGAGCAGTACTTC